This T cell receptor (beta chain) was documented in a study of cytomegalovirus exposure and HLA in healthy donors. Germline lookup yields CDR1 SGHVS and CDR2 FQNEAQ. Trimming removed 4 bases from V and 2 bases from J, with 18 bases in between. The CDR3 spans 18 residues. PCR primers comprised 60 Vbeta and 13 Jbeta primers. Only in-frame clones appear in the TCRdb table, and some are missing; sequencing was by immunoSEQ multiplex PCR. The sample table includes about 200,000 clones. This TCR was recovered from a woman aged 25 to 39 in good health and CMV-seropositive. The genes are TRBV7-8 and TRBJ2-6, with D possibly being TRBD2 (5 bases). The sequenced sample consisted of PBMCs. The CDR3 DNA sequence: TGTGCCAGCAGCTCCGCCGTGGGAGCGGAGGCTGGGGCCAACGTCCTGACTTTC. Amino acids: CASSSAVGAEAGANVLTF. The whole variable domain, filled in from reference TRBV7-8 and TRBJ2-6, reads GAGVSQSPRYKVAKRGQDVALRCDPISGHVSLFWYQQALGQGPEFLTYFQNEAQLDKSGLPSDRFFAERPEGSVSTLKIQRTQQEDSAVYLCASSSAVGAEAGANVLTFGAGSRLTVL.